The sequence of this T cell receptor beta chain was determined in a study of PD-L1 blockade in urothelial cancer. Study in general: Patients took up atezolizumab around 2014 at 1,200 mg intravenously every 3 weeks.

Germline assignment: CDR1 SGHRS and CDR2 YFSETQ. The CDR3 sequence is 15 residues long. V lost 5 bases and J lost 6; bases outside the gene matches: 10. What went into each PCR as a spike was synthetic TCR analog templates. Assay used: immunoSEQ multiplex PCR; TCRdb lists only in-frame clones, some missing. This sample has roughly 87,000 clones, with 87% found just once. The sequence was obtained from a woman in her sixties or seventies with urothelial cancer. The material was PBMCs, obtained around atezolizumab (anti-PD-L1) treatment. The chain uses TRBV5-1 and TRBJ1-2; 10 nucleotides agree with TRBD1. The CDR3 DNA reads TGCGCCAGCAGTCTGGAGGGGACAGGGGAACATGGCTACACCTTC. Translation: CASSLEGTGEHGYTF.